The rows below give T cell receptor beta chains drawn from one sample of a study of breast tumors, draining lymph nodes, adjacent tissues. From the multiplex PCR reads, TCRdb called clonotypes with MiXCR, one entry per CDR3 protein. The sample yields about 15,000 distinct CDR3 sequences, less than 70% seen once. Source material: tumor-adjacent breast tissue. The receptors originated from a female donor with breast cancer. Some clones in this sample may be carry-over from other donors' samples. The conserved cysteine and the conserved F or W are not part of the CDR3 here. A D gene is named only where the DNA matches it firmly. Size tells how often a clone was seen (once, few, many) or the class of an expanded clone, and some rows leave it out.

NA	NA	TRBV24-1	TRBJ2-6	ATSVHSGANVLT
NA	NA	TRBV11-2	TRBJ2-7	ASSPGGYEQY
NA	TRBD1	TRBV20-1	TRBJ2-3	SASPIHRGRADTQY
many	NA	TRBV7-3	TRBJ2-1	ASSPGGYNNEQF
NA	NA	TRBV11-2	TRBJ1-4	ASSLDWAPFEKLF
NA	NA	TRBV6-5	TRBJ2-1	ASRTRTVHNEQF
NA	NA	TRBV30	TRBJ2-1	ACLSGYNYNEQF
NA	TRBD2	TRBV11-2	TRBJ2-3	ASSLDRTGLAGVSTDTQY
NA	TRBD1	TRBV12-3/TRBV12-4	TRBJ2-2	ASRNTPGTGSTGELF
medium-sized	NA	TRBV20-1	TRBJ2-2	SARDGYGGRTGELF
many	TRBD1	TRBV6-1	TRBJ1-1	ASSEAAGGTEAF
NA	NA	TRBV7-2	TRBJ2-2	ASSPGSGELF
NA	TRBD1	TRBV6-1	TRBJ2-7	ACRTGTGTYEQY
few	NA	TRBV30	TRBJ2-2	AWSVGATGELF
NA	TRBD2	TRBV7-2	TRBJ2-1	ASSVAGTSGRDNEQF
many	TRBD1	TRBV28	TRBJ2-5	ASSLRSGQGAGETQY
NA	TRBD2	TRBV11-3	TRBJ2-5	ASTPQLAGATQY
medium-sized	TRBD2	TRBV6-2/TRBV6-3	TRBJ2-2	ASSPQLAGVDTGELF
once	NA	TRBV4-2	TRBJ2-3	ASSPSSTDTQY
NA	NA	TRBV5-1	TRBJ1-6	ASRATDNSPLH
NA	NA	TRBV7-6	TRBJ2-7	ASSDDIYEQY
NA	NA	TRBV6-4	TRBJ1-2	ASSDSTNYGYT
NA	TRBD1	TRBV6-5	TRBJ1-2	ASSLEDRGAIGYT
many	NA	TRBV19	TRBJ1-5	ASSGGQVGQPQH
few	TRBD1	TRBV5-1	TRBJ2-7	ASSLGGTASYEQY
once	NA	TRBV4-1	TRBJ1-4	ASSQEAGPWVELF
many	NA	TRBV6-4	TRBJ1-1	ASSEHGGVSTEAF
once	NA	TRBV12-3/TRBV12-4	TRBJ1-5	ASSLEDSDQPQH
NA	NA	TRBV7-4	TRBJ2-2	ASSLGFLGELF
medium-sized	NA	TRBV18	TRBJ2-7	ASSPSSGGSYEQY
many	NA	TRBV27	TRBJ2-2	ASSLSSTGELF
once	TRBD2	TRBV10-3	TRBJ2-3	AISALAGNTDTQY
many	TRBD1	TRBV18	TRBJ1-5	ASSLKYRDRGRRNQPQH
NA	NA	TRBV6-5	TRBJ1-2	ISSPTQGGYT
once	TRBD1	TRBV7-8	TRBJ1-2	ASSLTGRNYGYT
NA	NA	TRBV5-1	TRBJ2-3	ASSSDTDTQY
NA	NA	TRBV25-1	TRBJ2-7	ASSGGFEQY
NA	NA	TRBV6-5	TRBJ2-3	ASSYSRSTDTQY
few	TRBD2	TRBV6-5	TRBJ2-1	ASSYSPTSGGAGNEQF
NA	TRBD1	TRBV10-3	TRBJ1-3	AISEWSGTVGNTIY
few	NA	TRBV19	TRBJ1-1	ASSRVGGTEAF
NA	NA	TRBV29-1	TRBJ2-7	SVLSLPEGLQY
few	TRBD2	TRBV20-1	TRBJ2-1	SARDLETSSYNGQF
NA	TRBD1	TRBV20-1	TRBJ2-1	SSQASGTGANEQF
NA	NA	TRBV29-1	TRBJ1-2	SVESRENYGYT
once	NA	TRBV24-1	TRBJ1-2	ATSDAGPNYGS
NA	NA	TRBV11-3	TRBJ1-4	ASSSSEKLF
NA	NA	TRBV7-8	TRBJ2-1	ASSSGSNEQF
NA	NA	TRBV12-3/TRBV12-4	TRBJ2-1	ASSQGYNEQF
NA	NA	TRBV10-3	TRBJ1-2	ATWGESDGYT
few	NA	TRBV28	TRBJ1-5	ASSFGTSNQPQH
medium-sized	NA	TRBV7-2	TRBJ1-5	ASSLDSVNNQPQH
NA	TRBD2	TRBV9	TRBJ2-7	ASSVGLAGDEQY
many	NA	TRBV19	TRBJ1-3	ASSFAPWTGPYQNTIY